The clone carrying this T cell receptor beta chain turned up a few times. Other DNA sequences in this sample translate to the same CDR3. Clones were sequenced by immunoSEQ multiplex PCR, and TCRdb holds only the in-frame ones, with some missing. The data hold approximately 2.1 million clones, with over 90% observed a single time. This specimen belongs to a study of shared clonotypes between healthy human individuals. CDR1 is SGHRS, CDR2 YFSETQ, per germline. The CDR3 sequence is 14 residues long. Trimming took 3 bases from V and 1 from J; bases not matched to a gene: 2. This receptor was identified in a man aged 18 to 35 in good health. Some clones in this sample may be carry-over from other donors' samples. Sequenced: naive CD4+ T cells from PBMCs. Subset noted: CD45RA+ positively selected. V is TRBV5-1 and J is TRBJ1-1; 8 bases fit TRBD1. CDR3 loop: CASSSGGPNTEAFF. The CDR3 region has the DNA TGCGCCAGCAGCTCAGGGGGCCCGAACACTGAAGCTTTCTTT.